The rows below give T cell receptor beta chains drawn from one sample of a study of blood T cell repertoires in COVID-19. Measured with immunoSEQ multiplex PCR; TCRdb has only the in-frame clones, and not every one. The table lists 100,000 to 120,000 clones, roughly 70% of them singletons. The material sequenced was peripheral blood. The receptors were gathered from a woman aged 40 to 50 with acute or convalescent COVID-19. CDR3s include the opening cysteine and the closing phenylalanine or tryptophan. Fields, in order: V gene, clone size, D gene, J gene, CDR3 protein, CDR3 DNA. A D gene is named only where the DNA matches it firmly. Clone size is shown for a subset of rows, as once, few, many or a class of expanded clone.

v_call: TRBV20-1; clone_size: .; d_call: TRBD1; j_call: TRBJ1-1; cdr3_aa: CSASGGRGLRGEAFF; cdr3_nt: TGCAGTGCTAGTGGAGGCAGGGGGCTTCGGGGTGAAGCTTTCTTT
v_call: TRBV7-9; clone_size: few; d_call: TRBD1; j_call: TRBJ1-2; cdr3_aa: CASSSGQGYGYTF; cdr3_nt: TGTGCCAGCAGCTCCGGACAGGGCTATGGCTACACCTTC
v_call: TRBV7-9; clone_size: .; d_call: .; j_call: TRBJ1-3; cdr3_aa: CASSPHSGNTIYF; cdr3_nt: TGTGCCAGCAGCCCACACTCTGGAAACACCATATATTTT
v_call: TRBV28; clone_size: .; d_call: .; j_call: TRBJ1-2; cdr3_aa: CASRESLGYTF; cdr3_nt: TGTGCCAGCAGAGAGTCCCTCGGCTACACCTTC
v_call: TRBV6-5; clone_size: .; d_call: .; j_call: TRBJ2-5; cdr3_aa: CASSRSTGKETQYF; cdr3_nt: TGTGCCAGCAGCCGAAGTACAGGGAAAGAGACCCAGTACTTC
v_call: TRBV28; clone_size: .; d_call: TRBD1; j_call: TRBJ1-2; cdr3_aa: CASSSGTGVIDGYTF; cdr3_nt: TGTGCCAGCAGTTCCGGGACAGGGGTTATCGATGGCTACACCTTC
v_call: TRBV19; clone_size: .; d_call: .; j_call: TRBJ1-4; cdr3_aa: CASSMGGVREKLFF; cdr3_nt: TGTGCCAGTAGTATGGGAGGAGTTAGAGAAAAACTGTTTTTT
v_call: TRBV3-1/TRBV3-2; clone_size: .; d_call: TRBD1; j_call: TRBJ1-6; cdr3_aa: CASSHNPGTGGPSSYNSPLHF; cdr3_nt: TGTGCCAGCAGCCATAATCCCGGGACAGGGGGCCCAAGCTCCTATAATTCACCCCTCCACTTT
v_call: TRBV9; clone_size: .; d_call: .; j_call: TRBJ2-1; cdr3_aa: CASSVEGIYDEQFF; cdr3_nt: TGTGCCAGCAGCGTAGAGGGGATTTACGATGAGCAGTTCTTC
v_call: TRBV12-3/TRBV12-4; clone_size: .; d_call: .; j_call: TRBJ2-5; cdr3_aa: CASSLIGETQYF; cdr3_nt: TGTGCCAGCAGTTTGATCGGGGAGACCCAGTACTTC